The 2 T cell receptor beta chains given below trace back to one sample, sequenced in a study of PD-1 blockade in classical Hodgkin lymphoma. The time point here: cycle 4 day 1 (C4D1), after 6 weeks of nivolumab. After autologous stem cell transplantation all patients relapsed, and prior brentuximab vedotin exposure differed between cohorts. Generated by immunoSEQ multiplex PCR, the TCRdb table keeps only in-frame clones and is missing some. The sample yields some 30,000 clones, 81% seen once. Source: peripheral blood mononuclear cells (PBMCs), taken before the fourth cycle of nivolumab. The receptor set was obtained from a human donor with classical Hodgkin lymphoma.

V gene TRBV19 combines with J gene TRBJ2-7; D is possibly TRBD2 (5 bases). Trimming removed 7 bases at V and 2 bases at J, with 15 bases between. This CDR3 is built from 14 residues. The germline V gene has CDR1 LNHDA and CDR2 SQIVND (reference sequence). CDR3 region: CASKEALGTYEQYF. Here the CDR3 DNA reads TGTGCCAGTAAGGAGGCCTTAGGAACCTACGAGCAGTACTTC.

The gene calls are TRBV6-1 and TRBJ1-3; D remains unclear. This CDR3 contains 14 residues. The V gene's germline CDR1 is MNHNS and CDR2 SASEGT. The V and J ends lost 9 bases and 4 bases respectively, with 16 bases between them. The CDR3, as DNA: TGTGCCAGTCAACACCAGGTGGGGGGAAACACCATATATTTT. Protein: CASQHQVGGNTIYF.